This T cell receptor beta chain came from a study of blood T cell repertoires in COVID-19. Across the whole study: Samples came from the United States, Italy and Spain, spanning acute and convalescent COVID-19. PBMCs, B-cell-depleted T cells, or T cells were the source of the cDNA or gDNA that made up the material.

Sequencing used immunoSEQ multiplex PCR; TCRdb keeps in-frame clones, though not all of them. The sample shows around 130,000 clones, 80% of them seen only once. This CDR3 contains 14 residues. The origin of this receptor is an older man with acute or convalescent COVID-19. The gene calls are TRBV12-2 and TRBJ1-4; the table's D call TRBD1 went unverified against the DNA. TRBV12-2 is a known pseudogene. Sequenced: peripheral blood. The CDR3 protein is CASRFRGPGEKLFF. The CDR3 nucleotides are TGTGCAAGTCGCTTCAGGGGTCCGGGAGAAAAACTGTTTTTT.